This T cell receptor (beta chain) comes out of a study of cytomegalovirus exposure and HLA in healthy donors (dated by TCRdb to 2016 to 2017). Describing the broader study: According to an earlier analysis of a few hundred of the donors, some 180 million T cells yielded 120 million or so unique TCR beta sequences and around 280 Gb of sequence data. An early release that covered 500 to 800 HLA-typed donors contained approximately 320 gigabases of sequencing data and roughly 84 million unique TCR sequences. The number of typed donors differed by locus: about 629-640 for A, B, C, DRB1 and DQB1; approximately 520 for DQA1; 606 for DPA1; and about 450 for DPB1. In addition to the first cohort of 650 to 800 subjects, a separate validation cohort of 120 different subjects was used. High-throughput TCR immunosequencing, statistical association of individual TCRs with disease status, and machine learning were combined to predict cytomegalovirus infection status. All discovery cohort repertoires had been generated using a single sequencing platform. HLA typing included class I and class II loci at four-digit resolution. Donor age, sex, ethnicity and CMV serostatus were compiled alongside the repertoire data. The study profiled the T cell repertoires of hundreds of subjects by immunosequencing and related them to cytomegalovirus serostatus. The genetic ancestry cluster associated with self-reported Caucasian donors included 65% to 90% of the 350 to 500 genotyped donors. Among about 400 genotyped donors of the cohort, an average of around 240,000 unique TCR beta nucleotide sequences was sequenced per donor, of which 15% to 20% were non-productive. In a later analysis, previously published TCR beta repertoires from fewer than 750 donors were re-analyzed and high-resolution HLA genotyping was added so that TCR occurrence patterns could be studied. In the later analysis, no new phenotypic data were used to find candidate immune exposures; instead, reliance was placed on TCR beta sequences and their occurrence across donors. In a later genetic analysis, genome-wide SNP genotypes for about 65% of the roughly 700 donors were used, and that subset was treated as a discovery cohort. In an earlier analysis of 500 to 650 of the donors, high-throughput TCR beta sequencing was used to judge whether each TCR beta V gene segment behaved as functional or pseudogenic. The study aimed to test whether signatures of past pathogen exposure could be identified by cataloging public T cell receptors. About 5 DR-DQ haplotypes were handled as single units for association and clustering, since linkage in the cohort was strong.

Libraries were prepared through the immunoSEQ multiplex PCR assay. For the multiplex PCR, a mixture combining 60 forward primers for TCR Vbeta segments and 13 reverse primers for TCR Jbeta segments was used. Amplification of the CDR3 region of rearranged TCR beta genes was performed with a multiplex PCR assay on genomic DNA. Amplified TCR beta libraries were sequenced as 87-base-pair reads on the Illumina HiSeq System. Concerning the study's data processing: In a later analysis, tens of millions of unique TCR beta chains were counted across the roughly 670 repertoires, and around 10 million of these chains were shared by at least two donors. To remove PCR and sequencing errors, raw reads were error-corrected and collapsed into unique sequences using a nearest-neighbor algorithm that merged closely related sequences. CDR3 sequences were aligned to IMGT reference sequences to assign V, D and J gene segments. Each retained sequence needed at least a six-nucleotide match to both a V gene segment and a J gene segment. Rearrangements were classified as productive when the CDR3 lacked stop codons and remained in frame with V and J, and all other rearrangements were classified as non-productive. Following IMGT convention, CDR3 was defined as the stretch from the second conserved V-encoded cysteine to the conserved J-encoded phenylalanine. The earlier analysis of some 580 of the donors excluded any sequence lacking an unambiguous match to a single V gene segment. In an earlier analysis of 450 to 700 of the donors, V segments were called functional above 56.7% productive rearrangements and were called segregating when the between-donor standard deviation exceeded 5%. A statistical classification framework was built for diagnosing cytomegalovirus status from the catalog of TCR beta chain sequences. In a later analysis, V and J genes were assigned by comparing TCR nucleotide sequences against IMGT/GENE-DB human TR gene sequences. The TCRdist pipeline was used in a later analysis to assign CDR3 sequences and most-parsimonious VDJ recombination scenarios. In a later analysis, each TCR beta chain was defined by its CDR3 amino acid sequence together with its V-gene family, and reads lacking a unique V-gene family were excluded. As a way to deal with suspected cross-contamination and a sequencing artifact, a later analysis dropped hundreds of nucleotide sequences that were highly shared and had low generation probability. For each public chain, a later analysis derived a clonal expansion index from normalized ranks of inferred template counts within each repertoire. In a later analysis, generation probabilities were computed using a VDJ recombination model fitted to out-of-frame rearrangements, and the results were checked against IGoR. In a later analysis, TCR-TCR, TCR-HLA and TCR-CMV co-occurrence was scored with hypergeometric tests, and a repertoire-size bias correction was applied to TCR pairs. In a later analysis, false discovery rates were estimated by permuting HLA or CMV assignments 20 times. A later analysis grouped co-occurring TCRs with DBSCAN, adding TCRdist sequence similarity when clustering within HLA-allele-positive subsets. Repertoires with fewer than 30,000 or more than 120,000 public chains, plus five repertoires with anomalous nucleotide sharing, were excluded from co-occurrence clustering. Sourced from immuneACCESS, this table was stored by TCRdb with only in-frame sequences that have V and J called. A share of the clones is absent; for the studies checked, an unresolved V gene accounts for under half, and the remainder has no known explanation. D and trimming were read from the DNA, whereas the V and J calls and clone size are those reported in that table. Here the sample has about 190,000 clones; over 60% occur a single time. Around 2.2% of the sample is held by the ten biggest clonotypes.

In total, just over 650 healthy bone marrow donors made up the cohort. At the time of sampling, all cohort members were nominally healthy, though unrecorded immune exposures were likely present. The donor was CMV seropositive and belonged to the group of 250 to 350 seropositive cohort members. A peripheral blood sample was collected from each donor, and TCR beta sequencing was performed on peripheral blood mononuclear cells. The Qiagen DNeasy Blood Extraction Kit was used to extract genomic DNA from the blood cell samples. With regard to this clone: What antigen it recognizes has not been identified. Base-call qualities are not available, and no considerably larger clone is one nucleotide away.

Broad study findings and their caveats: Most CMV-associated TCR beta chains appeared to be HLA-restricted in a later analysis, and the HLA associations seemed to be driven largely by CMV exposure. Only TCR beta chains were sequenced in this cohort, and the absence of alpha or paired-chain data limited detectable features. About 17 rarely observed V segments, including chromosome 9 orphons, were excluded from the earlier analysis of some 590 of the donors because counts were too low. The authors suggested that the approach could potentially be extended to other disease states and immunological phenotypes. An association between a missense DCLRE1C variant and V-gene and J-gene trimming of TCR beta chains was found in a later genetic analysis and replicated in an independent cohort. Immune exposure information for the cohort was limited to CMV serostatus. According to a later genetic analysis, donors in an Asian-associated ancestry cluster had fewer N-insertions in productive TCRs than the approximately 670-donor mean. At a false discovery rate of 0.05, a later analysis linked 15,000 to 20,000 TCR beta sequences to specific HLA alleles. A further reported finding was that TCR beta sequences accurately predicted the HLA-A and HLA-B alleles for most subjects in the first cohort. The 87-base-pair reads could not distinguish some IMGT-functional V segments, including TRBV6-2 and TRBV6-3, so those segments were excluded. A cluster of highly shared sequence variants was judged likely to be a technical artifact of the sequencing pipeline. HLA typing was unavailable for some donors at each locus, so association tests used only the typed subset. The presence/absence analyses assumed that sequencing depth was roughly uniform across donors, and that assumption may not be true. In the study, some 180 TCR beta chains were listed as associated with cytomegalovirus. A later analysis reported that several top co-occurrence clusters appeared linked to parvovirus B19, influenza, CMV and Epstein-Barr virus. A later analysis found that HLA-associated TCR beta chains were more clonally expanded and had lower generation probabilities than equally common non-associated chains. In an earlier analysis of about 600 of the donors, most TCR beta V segments appeared in productive rearrangements about 87% or about 30% of the time, broadly matching IMGT annotations. The classifier was reported to diagnose cytomegalovirus status with high specificity and sensitivity in both the original and validation cohorts. Strong co-occurrence of HLA alleles, especially DR and DQ, made assigning TCR associations to individual alleles difficult. Correlated functional status among segregating V segments might be attributable to linkage disequilibrium, but an unknown experimental factor could not be ruled out. In vitro tests confirmed that three of the cytomegalovirus-associated TCR beta chains recognize cytomegalovirus antigens. Across donors, most TCR sequences were observed very rarely, whereas some public TCRs were present in many individuals. In a later analysis, the rate of TCR association differed among HLA loci, with DRB1 alleles having the most associated TCRs and HLA-C alleles having the fewest.

CDR1 and CDR2, per the germline V gene, are KGHSH and LQKENI. The CDR3 runs 15 amino acids, cysteine and phenylalanine included. The entry retains the CDR3 DNA only, 45 bases that are in frame from base 1. Relative to germline, V is 3 bases shorter and J is 11 bases shorter, with 21 bases between their ends. This clonotype was obtained from a woman aged 30 to 39 in good health and CMV-seropositive. The chain couples TRBV18 to TRBJ2-3; the D region possibly corresponds to TRBD2 (5 bases align). Sequencing input: PBMCs. The nucleotides read TGTGCCAGCTCACCCTTATCGGGGAAAAAGATAGGGCAGTATTTT. This encodes CASSPLSGKKIGQYF.